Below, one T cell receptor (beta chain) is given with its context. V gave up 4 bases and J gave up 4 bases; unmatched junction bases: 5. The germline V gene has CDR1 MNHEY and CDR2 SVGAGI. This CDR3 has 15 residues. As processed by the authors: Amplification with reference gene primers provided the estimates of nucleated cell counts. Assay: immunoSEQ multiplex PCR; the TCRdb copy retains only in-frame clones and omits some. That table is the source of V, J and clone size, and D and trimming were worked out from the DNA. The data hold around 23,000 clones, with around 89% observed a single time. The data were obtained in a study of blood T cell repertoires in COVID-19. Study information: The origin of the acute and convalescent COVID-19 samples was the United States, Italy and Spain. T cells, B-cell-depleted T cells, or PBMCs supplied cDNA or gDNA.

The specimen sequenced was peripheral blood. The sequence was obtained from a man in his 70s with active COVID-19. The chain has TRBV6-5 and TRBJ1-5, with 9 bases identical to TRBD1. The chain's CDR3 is CASSSDRGRNQPQHF. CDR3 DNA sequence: TGTGCCAGCAGTTCGGACAGGGGTAGGAATCAGCCCCAGCATTTT.